The T cell receptor (beta chain) under discussion was sequenced for a study of a mutant IDH1 vaccine in newly diagnosed glioma. In the study overall: Patients began vaccination 4-6 weeks after radiotherapy alone, or with temozolomide cycles.

Germline V gives CDR1 SGHRS, CDR2 YFSETQ. This CDR3 comprises 14 residues. Between the trimmed V and J ends, which lost 1 base and 3 bases, there was a span of 7 bases. This clone was recorded only once. Its antigen is as yet unknown. The study's findings and limits: Patients mounted vaccine-induced immune responses in about 92% of cases. Pseudoprogression seemingly bore no relation to changes in top peripheral T cell clonotypes.

The table came from immunoSEQ multiplex PCR; TCRdb's copy has only in-frame clones and leaves some out. This sample has approximately 50,000 clones, with over 80% found just once. As to time point: week 47, end of study. Doses of 300 ug of mutant IDH1 20-mer peptide were given with topical imiquimod. The patients received vaccinations eight times, in weeks 1, 3, 5, 7, 11, 15, 19 and 23. The receptor comes from a woman between 50 and 59 years old with glioma. The V gene is TRBV5-1, the J gene TRBJ1-4; weak D call: TRBD1 (5 bases). The starting material was PBMCs, obtained from a glioma patient whose treatment included an IDH1 peptide vaccine. DNA of the CDR3: TGCGCCAGCAGCTTGACAGGCGCTAATGAAAAACTGTTTTTT. It encodes CASSLTGANEKLFF.